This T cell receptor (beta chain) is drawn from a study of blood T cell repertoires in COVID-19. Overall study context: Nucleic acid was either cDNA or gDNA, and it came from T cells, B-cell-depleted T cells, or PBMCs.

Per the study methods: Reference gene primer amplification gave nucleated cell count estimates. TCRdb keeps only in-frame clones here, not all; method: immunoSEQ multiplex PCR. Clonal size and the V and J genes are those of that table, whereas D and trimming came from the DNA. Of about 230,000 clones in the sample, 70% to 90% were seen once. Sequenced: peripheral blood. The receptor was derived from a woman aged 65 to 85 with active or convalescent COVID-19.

In nucleotides, the CDR3 is TGCGCCAGCAGCCAAGGCGGGCTAGCGGGAGGGACCTACGAGCAGTACTTC. Protein product: CASSQGGLAGGTYEQYF. The rearrangement uses TRBV4-1 and TRBJ2-7; 12 positions agree with TRBD2. Trimming at V came to 1 base and at J to 2 bases, leaving 6 bases not matched to a gene. Germline CDR1 is MGHRA and CDR2 is YSYEKL. The length of the CDR3 is 17 residues.